The 32 T cell receptor beta chains listed next were all sequenced from one sample in a study of blood T cell repertoires in COVID-19 (dated by TCRdb to 2018 to 2020). Library creation used the immunoSEQ multiplex PCR assay. TCRdb mirrors the immuneACCESS table, restricted to in-frame sequences. Some clones are absent from its copies; in checked studies, under half trace to an unresolved V gene, and the reason for the others is unknown. This sample comprises about 84,000 clones, nearly 85% of them detected only once. The ten largest account for 29% of the sample. Sequenced: peripheral blood. The origin of the receptors is a woman older than 75 with acute or convalescent COVID-19.

The V and J genes are TRBV6-1 and TRBJ2-6; 7 bases match TRBD1. The CDR3 is 16 residues long. Germline V gene sequence: CDR1 MNHNS, CDR2 SASEGT. V lost 4 bases and J lost 4; bases outside the gene matches: 7. The CDR3 region is CASSGQGWTGANVLTF. The CDR3, as DNA: TGTGCCAGCAGTGGACAGGGTTGGACAGGGGCCAACGTCCTGACTTTC.

The rearrangement uses TRBV7-2 and TRBJ2-6; 7 bases match TRBD1. The trim removed 2 bases at V and 5 bases at J, leaving 3 bases unmatched. The CDR3 spans 15 residues. Germline lookup yields CDR1 SGHTA and CDR2 FQGNSA. Written as DNA, the CDR3 is TGTGCCAGCAGCTTAACAGGGGCGAGGGCCAACGTCCTGACTTTC. It translates to CASSLTGARANVLTF. The full variable domain, rest sourced from reference TRBV7-2 and TRBJ2-6, is GAGVSQSPSNKVTEKGKDVELRCDPISGHTALYWYRQSLGQGLEFLIYFQGNSAPDKSGLPSDRFSAERTGGSVSTLTIQRTQQEDSAVYLCASSLTGARANVLTFGAGSRLTVL.

This rearrangement joins TRBV5-4 to TRBJ1-4, with TRBD1 matching 9 bases. The trim removed 4 bases at V and 5 bases at J, leaving 0 bases unmatched. Germline lookup yields CDR1 SGHNT and CDR2 YYREEE (reference sequence). CDR3 length equals 13 residues. This CDR3 reads CASSGTGNEKLFF. In DNA form, the CDR3 reads TGTGCCAGCAGCGGGACAGGGAATGAAAAACTGTTTTTT.

This clone was seen a handful of times. This chain connects TRBV21-1 to TRBJ2-3; whether TRBD2, the table's D call, matches the DNA was not checked. TRBV21-1 has pseudogene status. This CDR3 region has 12 residues. CDR3 residues: CASIPRGDTQYF. The CDR3 nucleotides read TGTGCCAGCATCCCCCGGGGGGATACGCAGTATTTT.

This chain connects TRBV12-3 or TRBV12-4 to TRBJ2-3; D is unclear. V lost 5 bases and J 4 bases, leaving 10 bases between the germline ends. The CDR3 loop spans 13 amino acids. CDR3 coding DNA: TGTGCCAGCAGTCGAGGTTTGGCAGATACGCAGTATTTT. It encodes CASSRGLADTQYF.

This chain uses TRBV19 with TRBJ2-1, with D perhaps TRBD2 (7 bases). Trimming took off 5 bases at V and 7 bases at J, with 21 bases between the two ends. The CDR3 totals 16 residues. Looked up from germline, CDR1 is LNHDA and CDR2 is SQIVND (reference sequence). Here the CDR3 DNA reads TGTGCCAGTAGTCCCCTAGGAGGGGGGGTAAGGAATGAGCAGTTCTTC. As protein: CASSPLGGGVRNEQFF.

The chain combines TRBV19 with TRBJ1-5, with TRBD1 matching 10 bases. With V trimmed by 2 bases and J by 6 bases, 4 bases remained unmatched. CDR1 is LNHDA and CDR2 is SQIVND in the germline V gene (reference sequence). The CDR3 spans 15 residues. CDR3 loop: CASSIFGTGAQPQHF. The CDR3 nucleotides read TGTGCCAGTAGTATATTCGGGACAGGGGCTCAGCCCCAGCATTTT.

J is TRBJ2-7 and V is TRBV7-8; 9 bases agree with TRBD1. In germline, CDR1 is SGHVS, CDR2 FQNEAQ. The CDR3 runs to 15 residues. Trimming cost V 6 bases and J 0 bases; bases outside gene matches: 6. The CDR3 DNA sequence: TGTGCCAGCAGGGACGGGACAGGGCCCTCCTACGAGCAGTACTTC. Amino acids: CASRDGTGPSYEQYF.

The genes are TRBV7-8 and TRBJ2-7; D is possibly TRBD2 (5 bases). Germline lookup yields CDR1 SGHVS and CDR2 FQNEAQ. The germline V and J ends were trimmed by 5 bases and 5 bases, with 13 bases remaining between them. CDR3 size: 13 residues. CDR3 nucleotides: TGTGCCAGCAGCCCTGGGAGTTTGGACGAGCAGTACTTC. Residues: CASSPGSLDEQYF.

This clone appeared a few times. The CDR3 spells CASSISRGMVQEQYF. The CDR3 region has the DNA TGTGCCAGTAGTATATCAAGGGGGATGGTGCAAGAGCAGTACTTC. This chain connects TRBV19 to TRBJ2-7; D perhaps matches TRBD1 (6 bases). From germline, CDR1 is LNHDA and CDR2 SQIVND (reference sequence). Trimming stripped 2 bases from V and 7 bases from J, with 18 bases between. This CDR3 contains 15 residues.

This clone has just a few counts. This chain joins TRBV6-6 and TRBJ1-3; 9 nucleotides line up with TRBD1. In germline, CDR1 is MNHNY, CDR2 SVGAGI (reference sequence). The CDR3 loop spans 17 amino acids. The J segment lost 4 bases and the V segment lost 5 bases, leaving 12 bases of the junction unmatched. The CDR3 region has the DNA TGTGCCAGCAGTCGAACACCGGGACAGGGTTACGGAAACACCATATATTTT. Translating it yields CASSRTPGQGYGNTIYF.

The rearrangement links TRBV24-1 to TRBJ2-1; 8 bases line up with TRBD1. The CDR3 is made up of 14 amino acids. The V segment lost 3 bases and the J segment 16 bases; nucleotides outside the gene matches: 13. The germline V gene has CDR1 KGHDR and CDR2 SFDVKD. The CDR3 sequence is CATSDPGTGWNYFF. Here the CDR3 DNA reads TGTGCCACCAGTGATCCCGGGACAGGTTGGAATTACTTCTTC.

This clone was observed once. The V and J genes are TRBV7-9 and TRBJ2-1; maybe TRBD2 (6 bases). V lost 2 bases and J 6 bases, leaving 14 bases between the germline ends. Germline loops: CDR1 SEHNR, CDR2 FQNEAQ (reference sequence). CDR3 length: 15 amino acids. CDR3 in amino acids: CASSLPGGGINEQFF. Written as DNA, the CDR3 is TGTGCCAGCAGCTTACCGGGTGGAGGGATCAATGAGCAGTTCTTC.

The count of this clone is one. This sequence joins TRBV24-1 and TRBJ1-1; TRBD1 agrees at 9 bases. After removal of 7 bases from V and 3 bases from J, the junction contained 2 bases not matched to a gene. Germline values: CDR1 KGHDR, CDR2 SFDVKD. The CDR3 has 13 amino acids. In DNA, the CDR3 is TGTGCCACCAGGAGACAGGGGGACACTGAAGCTTTCTTT. This codes for CATRRQGDTEAFF.

The V gene is TRBV2, the J gene TRBJ1-5; 8 bases match TRBD1. V gave up 8 bases and J gave up 7 bases; unmatched junction bases: 7. CDR1 and CDR2 (germline): SNHLY, FYNNEI. The CDR3 runs 13 residues. The CDR3 reads CASGDRGGQPQHF. In DNA, the CDR3 is TGTGCCAGCGGCGACAGGGGAGGGCAGCCCCAGCATTTT.

This clone was detected only once. V gene TRBV11-2 combines with J gene TRBJ1-6; D call uncertain. CDR3 length equals 13 residues. The V and J ends lost 11 bases and 3 bases respectively, with 11 bases between them. Per the germline V gene, CDR1 is SGHAT and CDR2 is FQNNGV. The CDR3 DNA reads as TGTGCCTGTCGAGCCGGCTATAATTCACCCCTCCACTTT. Encoded protein: CACRAGYNSPLHF.

The gene calls are TRBV29-1 and TRBJ2-3; 10 bases agree with TRBD1. Germline V gene lookup returns CDR1 SQVTM and CDR2 ANQGSEA. The junction had 11 bases not matched to a gene; V was cut back by 4 bases and J by 4 bases. This CDR3 region has 16 residues. The CDR3 sequence: CSVVRDRGSPADTQYF. CDR3 coding DNA: TGCAGCGTTGTTCGGGACAGGGGTAGTCCGGCAGATACGCAGTATTTT.

The rearrangement uses TRBV5-4 and TRBJ1-2; tentatively, D is TRBD1 (5 bases). V lost 4 bases, J lost 8 bases, and 18 bases lay in between. Germline-derived CDR1 and CDR2 are SGHNT and YYREEE (reference sequence). This CDR3 is built from 14 residues. CDR3 region: CASSEGLSGKGYTF. The DNA for the CDR3 is TGTGCCAGCAGCGAAGGTTTGTCAGGGAAGGGCTACACCTTC.

The chain recombines TRBV2 with TRBJ2-7; D might be TRBD1 (6 bases). CDR1 is SNHLY, CDR2 FYNNEI, per germline. The CDR3 loop spans 16 amino acids. Trimming removed 4 bases from V and 1 base from J, with 17 bases in between. CDR3 nucleotides: TGTGCCAGCAGTGGACAGGTGCCATCGATATCCTACGAGCAGTACTTC. Its protein is CASSGQVPSISYEQYF.

The chain recombines TRBV7-8 with TRBJ2-3; 7 nucleotides agree with TRBD2. Germline values: CDR1 SGHVS, CDR2 FQNEAQ. V gave up 3 bases and J gave up 0 bases; unmatched junction bases: 6. There are 16 residues in the CDR3. The CDR3: CASSFWASGSTDTQYF. Written as DNA, the CDR3 is TGTGCCAGCAGCTTCTGGGCTAGCGGAAGCACAGATACGCAGTATTTT.

The J gene is TRBJ1-2, the V gene TRBV19; 7 bases match TRBD1. The J segment lost 5 bases and the V segment lost 6 bases, leaving 12 bases of the junction unmatched. The germline V gene has CDR1 LNHDA and CDR2 SQIVND (reference sequence). The CDR3 covers 15 residues. CDR3 nucleotides: TGTGCCAGTAGGATAAACAGGGGTCTGGGGTATGGCTACACCTTC. Translation gives CASRINRGLGYGYTF.

This clone has a single count. The chain links TRBV29-1 to TRBJ2-7; D is perhaps TRBD2 (7 bases). Germline CDR1 SQVTM, CDR2 ANQGSEA. The CDR3 is 13 residues long. Trimming stripped 6 bases from V and 6 bases from J, with 18 bases between. The CDR3 loop is CSVQGRGRGEQYF. DNA for the CDR3: TGCAGCGTCCAGGGGAGGGGGAGGGGCGAGCAGTACTTC.

This chain uses TRBV11-3 with TRBJ2-3, with 8 bases lining up with TRBD2. The CDR3 has 15 residues. The V segment lost 5 bases and the J segment 3 bases; nucleotides outside the gene matches: 7. Germline V gene lookup returns CDR1 SGHNT and CDR2 YENEEA. In DNA, the CDR3 is TGTGCCAGCAGCCCCCGGGAGGGCCCTACAGATACGCAGTATTTT. Its translation is CASSPREGPTDTQYF.

This chain joins TRBV11-3 and TRBJ2-3; 12 bases line up with TRBD2. This CDR3 region has 17 residues. The ends lost 0 bases at V and 2 bases at J; junction bases unmatched: 3. Germline loops: CDR1 SGHNT, CDR2 YENEEA. DNA for the CDR3: TGTGCCAGCAGCTTAGACGGACTAGCGGGGCCCACAGATACGCAGTATTTT. It yields the protein CASSLDGLAGPTDTQYF.

V gene TRBV28 combines with J gene TRBJ1-1, with 8 bases that match TRBD1. Germline V gene sequence: CDR1 MDHEN, CDR2 SYDVKM. The CDR3 spans 17 residues. V dropped 2 bases and J dropped 5; count of bases not matched to a gene: 13. The CDR3 spells CASSLPGQVNLGTEAFF. CDR3 sequence (DNA): TGTGCCAGCAGTTTACCGGGACAGGTGAATTTAGGGACTGAAGCTTTCTTT.

This rearrangement joins TRBV2 to TRBJ2-7, with a possible D match to TRBD1 (6 bases). The CDR3 has 12 amino acids. Germline V CDR1 and CDR2: SNHLY, FYNNEI. Trimming took 6 bases from V and 6 from J, leaving 12 bases between them. The CDR3: CASSPQGVEQYF. In DNA, the CDR3 is TGTGCCAGCAGCCCACAGGGCGTCGAGCAGTACTTC.

The V and J genes are TRBV7-9 and TRBJ2-1; 11 nucleotides align to TRBD1. The CDR3 runs 16 residues. Losses at the gene ends were 3 bases for V and 9 bases for J; bases not matched to a gene: 10. CDR1 is SEHNR, CDR2 FQNEAQ, per germline (reference sequence). The CDR3 DNA reads as TGTGCCAGCAGCTTGCCTCGGGACAGGGGGTTTTTTGAGCAGTTCTTC. Translation gives CASSLPRDRGFFEQFF.

The chain joins TRBV19 to TRBJ2-1; D may be TRBD2 (6 bases). The ends were cut back, 9 bases at V and 7 bases at J, with 22 bases in the middle. The V gene's germline CDR1 is LNHDA and CDR2 SQIVND (reference sequence). The CDR3 contains 15 residues. In nucleotides, the CDR3 is TGTGCCAGCCACGCCGGGAGCATACGGGGGAATGAGCAGTTCTTC. Its protein product is CASHAGSIRGNEQFF.

This clone appeared many times. This chain connects TRBV24-1 to TRBJ2-7, with D uncertain. This CDR3 spans 13 amino acids. The V gene lost 1 base and the J gene lost 0 bases, with 3 bases spanning the gap. The germline V gene has CDR1 KGHDR and CDR2 SFDVKD. This chain's CDR3 is CATSDFNSYEQYF. In DNA form, the CDR3 reads TGTGCCACCAGTGATTTCAACTCCTACGAGCAGTACTTC.

The V and J genes are TRBV10-2 and TRBJ2-1; weak D call: TRBD1 (5 bases). Germline loops: CDR1 WSHSY, CDR2 SAAADI. This CDR3 has 12 amino acids. V lost 5 bases to trimming and J lost 10 bases, with 12 bases between them. The CDR3 spells CASSQGRTEQFF. The CDR3 nucleotides are TGCGCCAGCAGTCAGGGTAGGACCGAGCAGTTCTTC.

The CDR3 here is CASSLAMGGSLNTEAFF. CDR3 DNA sequence: TGCGCCAGCAGCTTGGCCATGGGAGGGTCATTGAACACTGAAGCTTTCTTT. The chain has TRBV5-1 and TRBJ1-1; D is ambiguous. V was clipped by 0 bases and J by 0 bases, with 15 bases between them. The CDR3 is made up of 17 amino acids. The germline CDR1 and CDR2 sequences are SGHRS and YFSETQ. Complete variable domain (other parts from reference TRBV5-1 and TRBJ1-1): KAGVTQTPRYLIKTRGQQVTLSCSPISGHRSVSWYQQTPGQGLQFLFEYFSETQRNKGNFPGRFSGRQFSNSRSEMNVSTLELGDSALYLCASSLAMGGSLNTEAFFGQGTRLTVV.

This chain uses TRBV10-3 with TRBJ2-1, with 8 bases fitting TRBD2. Germline V gene sequence: CDR1 ENHRY, CDR2 SYGVKD. This CDR3 is built from 15 residues. The ends lost 3 bases at V and 5 bases at J; junction bases unmatched: 6. This chain's CDR3 is CAISESLAGNNEQFF. The CDR3 DNA is TGTGCCATCAGTGAATCCCTAGCGGGTAACAATGAGCAGTTCTTC.